The 30 T cell receptor beta chains presented below share a single source sample, sequenced in a study of cytomegalovirus exposure and HLA in healthy donors (dated 2017 in TCRdb). The library relied on the immunoSEQ multiplex PCR assay. The multiplex PCR relied on a mix of 60 forward primers for TCR Vbeta segments and 13 reverse primers for TCR Jbeta segments. TCRdb re-hosts the immuneACCESS table, in-frame sequences only. Its copies lack some clones; in the studies checked, an unresolved V gene accounts for under half of them, and the cause for the rest is not known. Recorded for this sample are some 130,000 clones; roughly 76% of them occurred a single time. The biggest ten clones account for 1.3% of the sample. Sequencing was done on a sample of PBMCs. These TCRs come from a woman aged 40 to 50 in good health and CMV-seronegative.

The J gene is TRBJ2-7, the V gene TRBV5-1; the D gene is possibly TRBD1 (6 bases). Germline lookup yields CDR1 SGHRS and CDR2 YFSETQ. The CDR3 is 14 amino acids. Trimming removed 0 bases at V and 7 bases at J, with 14 bases between. CDR3 DNA sequence: TGCGCCAGCAGCTTGGATCCAGGGGTGGGAGAGCAGTACTTC. This translates into CASSLDPGVGEQYF.

Only a few counts were recorded for this clone. The chain couples TRBV27 to TRBJ2-3; no clear D. Germline values: CDR1 MNHEY, CDR2 SMNVEV (reference sequence). The CDR3 has 13 residues. V was cut by 1 base and J by 6 bases, with 8 bases left in between. In DNA form, the CDR3 reads TGTGCCAGCAGTTTATATCTGGAGGATACGCAGTATTTT. Translated, it gives CASSLYLEDTQYF.

The V gene is TRBV7-9, the J gene TRBJ1-4, with 7 bases matching TRBD1. Germline CDR1 and CDR2: SEHNR and FQNEAQ (reference sequence). The CDR3 spans 14 residues. V shed 5 bases, J shed 7 bases, and the junction held 7 bases outside the gene matches. CDR3 sequence: CASSRDSPREKLFF. The CDR3 bases are TGTGCCAGCAGCCGGGACAGCCCTCGTGAAAAACTGTTTTTT.

This clone was found once. The gene calls are TRBV11-2 and TRBJ1-6; TRBD1 matches 10 bases. The CDR3 loop spans 15 amino acids. Germline V gene lookup returns CDR1 SGHAT and CDR2 FQNNGV. Germline trimming cut 5 bases from V and 9 bases from J; bases unmatched to any gene: 7. As DNA, the CDR3 is TGTGCCAGCAGCCCGAGGGACAGGGGTAGTTCACCCCTCCACTTT. Protein sequence: CASSPRDRGSSPLHF.

The chain is built from TRBV6-6 and TRBJ1-5; 7 bases fit TRBD1. Germline assignment: CDR1 MNHNY and CDR2 SVGAGI (reference sequence). V trimming: 5 bases; J trimming: 6 bases; junction bases outside the gene matches: 7. CDR3 length: 14 residues. The CDR3 is CASSPPGTAQPQHF. CDR3 sequence (DNA): TGTGCCAGCAGTCCCCCCGGGACAGCTCAGCCCCAGCATTTT.

CDR3 region: CASSQALSNEQFF. The CDR3 coding sequence is TGCGCCAGCAGCCAAGCCCTGAGCAATGAGCAGTTCTTC. The J gene is TRBJ2-1, the V gene TRBV4-1; D uncertain. V lost 1 base and J 6 bases, leaving 7 bases between the germline ends. The CDR3 covers 13 residues. Germline loops: CDR1 MGHRA, CDR2 YSYEKL.

The chain uses TRBV30 and TRBJ2-7, with D possibly being TRBD1 (6 bases). The CDR3 extends over 13 amino acids. The V end lost 4 bases, the J end lost 1 base, and 11 bases lay between the germline ends. Germline CDR1 is GTSNPN and CDR2 is SVGIG (reference sequence). The CDR3 spells CAWILGGSYEQYV. CDR3 bases: TGTGCCTGGATCTTAGGGGGATCCTACGAGCAGTACGTC.

The V call is TRBV11-2, the J call TRBJ1-1; D remains unclear. The CDR3 is 11 residues long. Per the germline V gene, CDR1 is SGHAT and CDR2 is FQNNGV. V was trimmed by 1 base and J by 10 bases, leaving 7 bases between them. The CDR3 region has the DNA TGTGCCAGCAGCTTAGTAACGGGAGCTTTCTTT. This encodes CASSLVTGAFF.

The rearrangement joins TRBV7-8 to TRBJ2-7; 8 bases agree with TRBD1. The trim removed 2 bases at V and 3 bases at J, leaving 3 bases unmatched. Germline values: CDR1 SGHVS, CDR2 FQNEAQ. The CDR3 loop spans 14 amino acids. This CDR3 reads CASSLTGGYYEQYF. The CDR3 DNA reads as TGTGCCAGCAGCTTAACAGGGGGTTACTACGAGCAGTACTTC. Full variable domain (remainder filled in from reference TRBV7-8 and TRBJ2-7): GAGVSQSPRYKVAKRGQDVALRCDPISGHVSLFWYQQALGQGPEFLTYFQNEAQLDKSGLPSDRFFAERPEGSVSTLKIQRTQQEDSAVYLCASSLTGGYYEQYFGPGTRLTVT.

This rearrangement joins TRBV6-1 to TRBJ2-5, with 13 nucleotides matching TRBD2. The V segment lost 2 bases and the J segment 0 bases; nucleotides outside the gene matches: 12. This CDR3 is 20 amino acids long. In germline, CDR1 is MNHNS, CDR2 SASEGT. The CDR3 spells CASSEYGTSGAMGDQETQYF. CDR3 bases: TGTGCCAGCAGTGAATACGGGACTAGCGGGGCCATGGGGGACCAAGAGACCCAGTACTTC.

The V gene is TRBV28, the J gene TRBJ1-1; TRBD1 matches 7 bases. The CDR3 spans 14 residues. In germline, CDR1 is MDHEN, CDR2 SYDVKM. Unmatched junction bases numbered 4, after V lost 2 bases and J lost 4 bases. Here the CDR3 DNA reads TGTGCCAGCAGTTTAGTCAGGGGGGTCACTGAAGCTTTCTTT. It yields the protein CASSLVRGVTEAFF.

In this sample, this clone turned up a few times. This rearrangement joins TRBV2 to TRBJ1-6, with TRBD1 identical over 11 bases. The V gene end was trimmed by 6 bases and the J gene end by 8 bases; junction bases not matched to a gene: 6. The CDR3 is 15 residues long. CDR1 and CDR2 (germline): SNHLY, FYNNEI. DNA for the CDR3: TGTGCCAGCAGCGTCCGGGACAGGGGGTATTCACCCCTCCACTTT. It specifies CASSVRDRGYSPLHF.

There are many counts of this clone. The rearrangement links TRBV6-4 to TRBJ2-1; TRBD2 agrees at 10 bases. The CDR3 length is 15 residues. Trimming removed 6 bases from V and 4 bases from J; junction bases left unmatched: 6. Germline lookup yields CDR1 MRHNA and CDR2 SNTAGT. The CDR3 sequence is CASSPLAGEYNEQFF. DNA for the CDR3: TGTGCCAGCAGCCCGCTAGCGGGGGAGTACAATGAGCAGTTCTTC.

This clone occurred a few times. The chain uses TRBV4-3 and TRBJ1-6; 8 nucleotides agree with TRBD1. This CDR3 contains 20 residues. CDR1 and CDR2 (germline): LGHNA, YSLEER. V was clipped by 0 bases and J by 8 bases; unmatched bases: 18. The CDR3 sequence is CASSQELGRGQGAFHSPLHF. The CDR3 DNA is TGCGCCAGCAGCCAAGAGCTGGGCAGGGGGCAGGGGGCCTTTCATTCACCCCTCCACTTT.

The V and J genes are TRBV5-1 and TRBJ1-2, with a possible D match to TRBD1 (5 bases). Trimming cost V 3 bases and J 2 bases, with 17 bases left between them. Germline V lookup: CDR1 SGHRS, CDR2 YFSETQ. This CDR3 region has 16 residues. CDR3 coding DNA: TGCGCCAGCAGCTCCCGACAGCCTATGGGGAACTATGGCTACACCTTC. Translation gives CASSSRQPMGNYGYTF. Full variable domain (rest looked up from reference TRBV5-1 and TRBJ1-2): KAGVTQTPRYLIKTRGQQVTLSCSPISGHRSVSWYQQTPGQGLQFLFEYFSETQRNKGNFPGRFSGRQFSNSRSEMNVSTLELGDSALYLCASSSRQPMGNYGYTFGSGTRLTVV.

CDR3 nucleotide sequence: TGCAGCGTTGAAGGGAGCGGGGGGGGAACAGATACGCAGTATTTT. Translation: CSVEGSGGGTDTQYF. This chain joins TRBV29-1 and TRBJ2-3, with 10 bases lining up with TRBD2. CDR1 and CDR2 (germline): SQVTM, ANQGSEA. CDR3 length: 15 residues. After removal of 1 base from V and 3 bases from J, the junction contained 4 bases not matched to a gene.

The V and J genes are TRBV27 and TRBJ1-1; 8 bases align to TRBD1. CDR1 and CDR2 (germline): MNHEY, SMNVEV (reference sequence). V lost 4 bases to trimming and J lost 8 bases; unmatched junction nucleotides: 9. This CDR3 has 14 amino acids. CDR3 residues: CASSWGGAGGEAFF. The CDR3 nucleotides read TGTGCCAGCAGTTGGGGGGGAGCAGGGGGCGAAGCTTTCTTT.

The chain couples TRBV6-1 to TRBJ1-1; tentative D call: TRBD1 (6 bases). The germline V and J ends were trimmed by 7 bases and 5 bases, with 20 bases remaining between them. CDR3 length: 15 amino acids. CDR1 and CDR2 (germline): MNHNS, SASEGT. CDR3 protein: CASTLGGARGTEAFF. The CDR3 DNA reads as TGTGCCAGCACCCTGGGGGGGGCTCGGGGGACTGAAGCTTTCTTT.

The J gene is TRBJ2-5, the V gene TRBV13; a possible D gene is TRBD1 (6 bases). V gave up 5 bases and J gave up 0 bases, with 16 bases separating them. The CDR3 has 16 amino acids. CDR1 and CDR2 (germline): PRHDT, FYEKMQ (reference sequence). The CDR3 here is CASSPRDRINQETQYF. The CDR3, as DNA: TGTGCCAGCAGCCCAAGAGACAGGATTAACCAAGAGACCCAGTACTTC.

This clone has more than one count but fewer than ten. The rearrangement joins TRBV6-1 to TRBJ1-2; 7 nucleotides agree with TRBD1. CDR1 and CDR2 (germline): MNHNS, SASEGT. This CDR3 comprises 12 residues. V was clipped by 5 bases and J by 5 bases; unmatched bases: 2. The CDR3 DNA is TGTGCCAGCAGTCCCAGGGGGTATGGCTACACCTTC. The encoded protein is CASSPRGYGYTF.

The chain combines TRBV6-1 with TRBJ2-4; perhaps TRBD2 as D (5 bases). Deletions cut 7 bases from V and 3 bases from J, with 13 bases between. The CDR3 spans 14 residues. CDR1 is MNHNS, CDR2 SASEGT, per germline. CDR3 amino acids: CASIPGKDKNIQYF. The CDR3 DNA is TGTGCCAGCATCCCGGGGAAAGACAAAAACATTCAGTACTTC.

The chain combines TRBV2 with TRBJ1-2; TRBD1 aligns across 12 bases. The germline CDR1 and CDR2 sequences are SNHLY and FYNNEI. The CDR3 contains 15 residues. Trimming took 5 bases from V and 4 from J; bases not matched to a gene: 5. This CDR3 reads CASSRDRGPLYGYTF. CDR3 nucleotide sequence: TGTGCCAGCAGTCGGGACAGGGGGCCCCTCTATGGCTACACCTTC.

Only one count was recorded for this clone. The J gene is TRBJ2-3, the V gene TRBV4-1; no definite D call. The CDR3 extends over 16 amino acids. The germline V and J ends were trimmed by 1 base and 1 base, with 12 bases remaining between them. Germline V gene lookup returns CDR1 MGHRA and CDR2 YSYEKL. The CDR3 DNA sequence: TGCGCCAGCAGCCAAGCCCCTATCATGGGCACAGATACGCAGTATTTT. Translated: CASSQAPIMGTDTQYF.

This clone was found a few times. The V and J genes are TRBV6-5 and TRBJ1-2; 10 bases line up with TRBD1. V lost 2 bases to trimming and J lost 6 bases; unmatched junction nucleotides: 0. The CDR3 covers 13 residues. Germline V CDR1 and CDR2: MNHEY, SVGAGI. CDR3 nucleotide sequence: TGTGCCAGCAGTTACGGACAGGGGGATGGCTACACCTTC. It yields the protein CASSYGQGDGYTF.

The rearrangement links TRBV4-2 to TRBJ1-6; 7 positions match TRBD1. This CDR3 spans 17 amino acids. Germline values: CDR1 LGHNA, CDR2 YNFKEQ. The ends lost 7 bases at V and 9 bases at J; junction bases unmatched: 18. In DNA, the CDR3 is TGTGCCAGCAACCAGGGGGGGGACTCCGGACACGTTTCACCCCTCCACTTT. Translated: CASNQGGDSGHVSPLHF.

This clone was counted only a few times. The chain carries TRBV5-1 and TRBJ2-3; possibly TRBD1 for D (5 bases). V dropped 4 bases and J dropped 6 bases, with 18 bases sitting between them. The CDR3 covers 15 residues. Per the germline V gene, CDR1 is SGHRS and CDR2 is YFSETQ. For the CDR3, the DNA is TGCGCCAGCAGCCAGGGAACGCACGACACGGATACGCAGTATTTT. It is translated as CASSQGTHDTDTQYF. Full variable domain (missing parts from reference TRBV5-1 and TRBJ2-3): KAGVTQTPRYLIKTRGQQVTLSCSPISGHRSVSWYQQTPGQGLQFLFEYFSETQRNKGNFPGRFSGRQFSNSRSEMNVSTLELGDSALYLCASSQGTHDTDTQYFGPGTRLTVL.

The chain recombines TRBV14 with TRBJ1-2; D unclear. This CDR3 has 13 amino acids. Germline V gene data show CDR1 as SGHDN and CDR2 as FVKESK. V was cut by 4 bases and J by 5 bases, with 11 bases left in between. CDR3 sequence reads: CASSPHRRYGYTF. In nucleotides, the CDR3 is TGTGCCAGCAGCCCTCATCGGAGGTATGGCTACACCTTC.

This chain joins TRBV10-3 and TRBJ1-2; 8 nucleotides agree with TRBD1. Unmatched junction bases numbered 5, after V lost 8 bases and J lost 6 bases. Germline assignment: CDR1 ENHRY and CDR2 SYGVKD. The CDR3 totals 12 residues. The CDR3 spells CAILGQGDGYTF. In DNA form, the CDR3 reads TGTGCCATCCTAGGACAGGGTGATGGCTACACCTTC.

The chain employs TRBV7-8 and TRBJ1-5, with no clear D. Germline V lookup: CDR1 SGHVS, CDR2 FQNEAQ. The CDR3 covers 15 residues. The germline V and J ends were trimmed by 5 bases and 0 bases, with 11 bases remaining between them. The CDR3 is CASSAQANSNQPQHF. CDR3 bases: TGTGCCAGCAGCGCCCAGGCAAATAGCAATCAGCCCCAGCATTTT.

The V gene is TRBV10-3, the J gene TRBJ1-2, with 7 nucleotides matching TRBD1. Germline lookup yields CDR1 ENHRY and CDR2 SYGVKD. J lost 3 bases, V lost 5 bases, and 3 bases had no gene match. CDR3 length: 13 amino acids. The CDR3 bases are TGTGCCATCAGTCAGGGGGTGGACTATGGCTACACCTTC. The encoded protein is CAISQGVDYGYTF.